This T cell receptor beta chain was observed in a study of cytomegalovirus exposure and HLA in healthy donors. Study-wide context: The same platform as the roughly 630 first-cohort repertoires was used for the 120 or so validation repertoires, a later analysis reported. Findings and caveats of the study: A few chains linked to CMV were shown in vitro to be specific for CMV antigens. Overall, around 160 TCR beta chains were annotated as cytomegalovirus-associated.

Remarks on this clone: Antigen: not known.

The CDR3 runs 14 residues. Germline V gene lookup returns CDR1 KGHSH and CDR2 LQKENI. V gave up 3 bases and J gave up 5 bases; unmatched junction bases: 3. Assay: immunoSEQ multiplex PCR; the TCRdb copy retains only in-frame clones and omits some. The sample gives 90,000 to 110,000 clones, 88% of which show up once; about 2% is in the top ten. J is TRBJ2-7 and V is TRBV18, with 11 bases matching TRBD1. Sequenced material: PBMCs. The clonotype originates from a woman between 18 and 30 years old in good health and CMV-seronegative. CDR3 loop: CASSPGTGGDEQYF. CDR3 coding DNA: TGTGCCAGCTCACCGGGGACAGGGGGAGACGAGCAGTACTTC.